This T cell receptor beta chain was sequenced in a study of T cell changes during pregnancy in multiple sclerosis. Clones were read by immunoSEQ multiplex PCR, and TCRdb kept only the in-frame ones, dropping some. The table includes over 55,000 clones, approximately 92% detected once. V gave up 2 bases and J gave up 7 bases; unmatched junction bases: 3. This CDR3 comprises 13 residues. Per the germline V gene, CDR1 is SGHTA and CDR2 is FQGTGA. This chain joins TRBV7-3 and TRBJ1-2; TRBD1 aligns across 8 bases. The TCR originated in a female donor in good health, enrolled as a control in a pregnancy study. Sequences were derived from CD8+ T cells from peripheral blood mononuclear cells, sampled in the third trimester of pregnancy. The CDR3 DNA sequence: TGTGCCAGCAGCTTATCAGGGGGCGGTGGCTACACCTTC. The encoded protein is CASSLSGGGGYTF.